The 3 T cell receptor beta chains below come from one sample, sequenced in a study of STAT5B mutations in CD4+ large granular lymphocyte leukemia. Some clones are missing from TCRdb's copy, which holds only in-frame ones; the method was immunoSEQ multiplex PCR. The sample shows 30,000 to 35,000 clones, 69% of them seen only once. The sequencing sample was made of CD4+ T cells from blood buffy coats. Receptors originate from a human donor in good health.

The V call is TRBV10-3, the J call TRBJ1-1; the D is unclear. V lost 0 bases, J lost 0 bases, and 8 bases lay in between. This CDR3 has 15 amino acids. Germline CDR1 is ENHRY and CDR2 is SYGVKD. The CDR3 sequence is CAISESRVLNTEAFF. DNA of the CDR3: TGTGCCATCAGTGAGTCGAGGGTACTGAACACTGAAGCTTTCTTT.

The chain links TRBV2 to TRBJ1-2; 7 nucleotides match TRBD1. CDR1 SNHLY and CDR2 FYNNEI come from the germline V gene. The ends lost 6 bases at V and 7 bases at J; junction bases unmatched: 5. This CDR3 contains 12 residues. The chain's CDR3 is CASRTGISGYTF. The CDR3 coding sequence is TGTGCCAGCAGGACAGGGATCTCTGGCTACACCTTC. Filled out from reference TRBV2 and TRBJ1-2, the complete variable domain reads EPEVTQTPSHQVTQMGQEVILRCVPISNHLYFYWYRQILGQKVEFLVSFYNNEISEKSEIFDDQFSVERPDGSNFTLKIRSTKLEDSAMYFCASRTGISGYTFGSGTRLTVV.

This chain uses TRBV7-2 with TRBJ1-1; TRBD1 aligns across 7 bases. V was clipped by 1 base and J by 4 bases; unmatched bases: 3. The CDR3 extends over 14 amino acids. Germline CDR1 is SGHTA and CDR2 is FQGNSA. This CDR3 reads CASSLVSGGTEAFF. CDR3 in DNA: TGTGCCAGCAGCTTAGTATCAGGGGGCACTGAAGCTTTCTTT.